The sequence of this TCR beta chain was determined in a study of CD8 T cells in ankylosing spondylitis. Construction of TCR beta libraries was performed using quantitative 5'-RACE with molecular barcodes. Each CDR3 protein gets one entry after TCRdb re-called the 5' RACE reads with MiXCR. The table lists fewer than 250,000 distinct CDR3 sequences, roughly a tenth of them singletons. A few counts support this clonotype. What it binds is not known. General observations from the study: Earlier authors reported some of these motif variants in reactive arthritis synovial fluid and blood.

Looked up from germline, CDR1 is MDHEN and CDR2 is SYDVKM. V gave up 7 bases and J gave up 0 bases, with 13 bases separating them. The CDR3 is made up of 15 amino acids. What was sequenced was blood, either unsorted or a sorted T cell fraction (not recorded which). This clonotype was sampled from a male donor with ankylosing spondylitis or in good health (not recorded which). The chain employs TRBV28 and TRBJ1-5; tentatively, D is TRBD1 (5 bases). CDR3 in amino acids: CASTPPGGSNQPQHF. In DNA form, the CDR3 reads TGTGCCAGCACCCCGCCCGGGGGTAGCAATCAGCCCCAGCATTTT. Combining the CDR3 with reference TRBV28 and TRBJ1-5 gives the whole variable domain DVKVTQSSRYLVKRTGEKVFLECVQDMDHENMFWYRQDPGLGLRLIYFSYDVKMKEKGDIPEGYSVSREKKERFSLILESASTNQTSMYLCASTPPGGSNQPQHFGDGTRLSIL.